The rows below give T cell receptor beta chains drawn from one sample of a study of vaccination effects on CD4 cells after COVID-19. Their antigens are not known. Assay: immunoSEQ multiplex PCR; the TCRdb copy retains only in-frame clones and omits some. The sample shows approximately 66,000 clones, approximately 79% of them seen only once. Source: CD4+ T cells from PBMCs cultured without peptide, taken after COVID-19 vaccination. The receptors shown here come from a human donor who received a COVID-19 vaccine. The CDR3 runs from the conserved cysteine through the conserved F or W. Each record gives: D gene, J gene, V gene, clone size, CDR3 DNA, CDR3 protein. The D gene is left open where the match is weak. Clone size is shown for a subset of rows, as once, few, many or a class of expanded clone.

>.|TRBJ1-2|TRBV19|.
TGTGCCAGTAGTATGGGAGGAGCCGTACGGCATGGCTACACCTTC
CASSMGGAVRHGYTF
>.|TRBJ1-2|TRBV5-1|.
TGCGCCAGCAGCAAGAGTCAGGGTGCCTATGGCTACACCTTC
CASSKSQGAYGYTF
>TRBD1|TRBJ1-2|TRBV24-1|few
TGTGCCACCAGTCCAGGGGGCTATCGCTACACCTTC
CATSPGGYRYTF
>TRBD1|TRBJ1-3|TRBV30|.
TGTGCCTGGAGAAAGGACAGGGGGCATGGAAACACCATATATTTT
CAWRKDRGHGNTIYF
>.|TRBJ1-4|TRBV24-1|.
TGTGCCACCAGTGATACAGGGCTGGGTGAAAAACTGTTTTTT
CATSDTGLGEKLFF
>.|TRBJ1-4|TRBV6-6|.
TGTGCCAGCAGTTTGACTGGTAATGAAAAACTGTTTTTT
CASSLTGNEKLFF
>.|TRBJ2-3|TRBV6-4|.
TGTGCCAGCAGTGACTCCCCCGACCCCACAGATACGCAGTATTTT
CASSDSPDPTDTQYF
>TRBD1|TRBJ1-3|TRBV19|.
TGTGCCAGTAGTGGACAGGGGATAGGAAACACCATATATTTT
CASSGQGIGNTIYF
>.|TRBJ1-4|TRBV2|.
TGTGCCAGCAGTGAATGGTTGTTGGGACTGTTTTTT
CASSEWLLGLFF
>.|TRBJ2-4|TRBV20-1|.
TGCAGTGCTGGGGACGTTATTCAGTACTTC
CSAGDVIQYF
>TRBD2|TRBJ2-5|TRBV14|.
TGTGCCAGCAGCGTGGCTAGCGGGGCCTTAACCCAGTACTTC
CASSVASGALTQYF
>.|TRBJ1-5|TRBV6-2/TRBV6-3|few
TGTGCCAGCAGTTACGCCGGGGGACCTAATCAGCCCCAGCATTTT
CASSYAGGPNQPQHF
>.|TRBJ1-5|TRBV24-1|few
TGTGCCACCAGTGATTTTGAGGGTCAGCCCCAGCATTTT
CATSDFEGQPQHF
>.|TRBJ2-4|TRBV5-8|once
TGTGCCAGCAGCTTGGTCGGCTCGGCAGTAGCCAAAAACATTCAGTACTTC
CASSLVGSAVAKNIQYF
>.|TRBJ2-3|TRBV9|once
TGTGCCAGCAGCGTCAAGTTCACAGATACGCAGTATTTT
CASSVKFTDTQYF
>.|TRBJ1-4|TRBV2|.
TGTGCCAGCAGTGAAGCGAGGTGGGGCGGGCAAAAACTGTTTTTT
CASSEARWGGQKLFF
>TRBD1|TRBJ2-5|TRBV7-9|.
TGTGCCAGCAGCTCCACCCCGACAGGGCAAGAGACCCAGTACTTC
CASSSTPTGQETQYF
>TRBD2|TRBJ2-5|TRBV11-2|.
TGTGCCAGCAGCTCGCGCGGGGGGGACCAAGAGACCCAGTACTTC
CASSSRGGDQETQYF
>.|TRBJ1-2|TRBV3-1/TRBV3-2|.
TGTGCCAGCAGCCAATTGGCCTATGGCTACACCTTC
CASSQLAYGYTF
>.|TRBJ1-2|TRBV7-8|.
TGTGCCACCCAGAGGGAAGGGACCGCCTATGGCTACACCTTC
CATQREGTAYGYTF
>.|TRBJ1-4|TRBV18|.
TGTGCCAGCTCATCCGACGTAATCGGTGAAAAACTGTTTTTT
CASSSDVIGEKLFF
>.|TRBJ1-2|TRBV7-2|.
TGTGCCAGCACCCTAGGTTCAGGGAACTATGGCTACACCTTC
CASTLGSGNYGYTF
>.|TRBJ1-1|TRBV6-2/TRBV6-3|.
TGTGCCAGCAGTTACTCGAGGGGGACTGAAGCTTTCTTT
CASSYSRGTEAFF
>.|TRBJ1-5|TRBV27|once
TGTGCCAGCAGGGGACGGGGGATTAGCAATCAGCCCCAGCATTTT
CASRGRGISNQPQHF
>.|TRBJ1-4|TRBV19|once
TGTGCCAGTAGTATGGGGACGACAGGTGAAAAACTGTTTTTT
CASSMGTTGEKLFF
>.|TRBJ1-2|TRBV30|.
TGTGCCTGGTCCCGATTGGTACCTAACTATGGCTACACCTTC
CAWSRLVPNYGYTF
>.|TRBJ2-2|TRBV2|few
TGTGCCAGCAGTACACAAACGAACACCGGGGAGCTGTTTTTT
CASSTQTNTGELFF
>TRBD1|TRBJ2-5|TRBV15|.
TGTGCCATCCAACCCCAGGGGGTTCAAGAGACCCAGTACTTC
CAIQPQGVQETQYF
>.|TRBJ2-5|TRBV6-6|.
TGTGCCAGCAGTTACTCGGCAGGGCGGGAGACCCAGTACTTC
CASSYSAGRETQYF
>.|TRBJ1-4|TRBV30|.
TGTGCCTGGAGTGGGGGGGGGCTTGAAAAACTGTTTTTT
CAWSGGGLEKLFF
>.|TRBJ1-4|TRBV5-5|few
TGTGCCAGCAGTCGGGACGGTTATAATGAAAAACTGTTTTTT
CASSRDGYNEKLFF
>.|TRBJ1-6|TRBV27|.
TGTGCCAGCAGTGGCGGGGGAACAGGGAATTCACCCCTCCACTTT
CASSGGGTGNSPLHF
>.|TRBJ1-1|TRBV4-1|.
TGCGCCAGCAGCCAGCGGACGTTGAACACTGAAGCTTTCTTT
CASSQRTLNTEAFF
>.|TRBJ1-2|TRBV3-1/TRBV3-2|.
TGTGCCAGCAGCCAAGTGGGCAGGGTTAACTATGGCTACACCTTC
CASSQVGRVNYGYTF
>.|TRBJ2-5|TRBV5-1|.
TGCGCCAGCACCCTCAACCCGGGACTCCTTACAGAGACCCAGTACTTC
CASTLNPGLLTETQYF